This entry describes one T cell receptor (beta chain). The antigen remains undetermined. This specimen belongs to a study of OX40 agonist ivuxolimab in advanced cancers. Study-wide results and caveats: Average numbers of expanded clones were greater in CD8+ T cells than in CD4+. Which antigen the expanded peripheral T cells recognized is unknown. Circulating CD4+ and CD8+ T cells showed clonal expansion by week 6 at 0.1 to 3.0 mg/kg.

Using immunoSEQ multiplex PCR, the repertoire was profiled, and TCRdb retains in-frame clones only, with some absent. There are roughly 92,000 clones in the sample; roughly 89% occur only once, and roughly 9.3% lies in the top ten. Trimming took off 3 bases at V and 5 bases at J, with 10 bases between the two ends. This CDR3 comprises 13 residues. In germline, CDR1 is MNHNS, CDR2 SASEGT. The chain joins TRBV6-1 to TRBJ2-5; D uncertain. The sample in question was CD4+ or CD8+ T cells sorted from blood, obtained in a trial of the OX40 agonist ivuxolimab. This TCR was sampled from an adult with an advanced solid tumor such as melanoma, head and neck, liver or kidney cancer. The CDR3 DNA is TGTGCCAGCAGTGATAGCAGGCCGGAGACCCAGTACTTC. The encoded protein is CASSDSRPETQYF.